The rows below give T cell receptor beta chains drawn from one sample of a study of Ad26.COV2.S vaccination and SARS-CoV-2 variants. Profiling relied on immunoSEQ multiplex PCR, and the TCRdb table lists in-frame clones only, not all of them. This table has hundreds of thousands of clones, approximately 90% appearing once. Sequencing was performed on peripheral blood, taken in a trial of Ad26.COV2.S vaccine versus placebo. All receptors derive from a person aged 18 to 59 who received the Ad26.COV2.S COVID-19 vaccine or a placebo. The CDR3 runs from the conserved cysteine through the conserved F or W. The D gene is left open where the match is weak. The size field is filled for only some rows; it gives once, few, many or a size class.

NA TRBJ1-4 TRBV4-3 NA 17 CASSQERGGTTNEKLFF
TRBD1 TRBJ1-5 TRBV19 NA 18 CASSSGTGGFDGNQPQHF
TRBD1 TRBJ1-4 TRBV7-6 NA 14 CASSPTGNYEKLFF
NA TRBJ1-5 TRBV3-1/TRBV3-2 once 22 CASSQDIMGGPEYPRERQPQHF
NA TRBJ2-2 TRBV9 NA 17 CASSEHRDGPNTGELFF
NA TRBJ2-5 TRBV23-1 NA 16 CASSQSVGAYQETQYF
TRBD1 TRBJ2-7 TRBV12-3/TRBV12-4 few 13 CASSWDSSYEQYF
NA TRBJ1-2 TRBV29-1 few 13 CSVEVGAKRGYTF
NA TRBJ1-4 TRBV28 NA 13 CASGLGANEKLFF
TRBD1 TRBJ2-7 TRBV6-2/TRBV6-3 once 14 CASSPGTAYYEQYF
NA TRBJ1-5 TRBV28 NA 14 CASSLLRGVQPQHF
TRBD1 TRBJ2-3 TRBV6-5 NA 15 CASSYGTGITDTQYF
TRBD2 TRBJ2-7 TRBV20-1 NA 11 CSSGETYEQYF
TRBD1 TRBJ2-7 TRBV6-5 NA 14 CASSTRTGTYEQYF
NA TRBJ1-1 TRBV19 once 14 CASSIDKGNTEAFF
NA TRBJ2-5 TRBV2 NA 11 CASSQSETQYF
NA TRBJ2-3 TRBV27 once 16 CASSNSGGRSTDTQYF
NA TRBJ1-4 TRBV28 few 16 CASRRGRRATNEKLFF
TRBD2 TRBJ2-2 TRBV3-1/TRBV3-2 NA 17 CASSHSAGGLNTGELFF
TRBD1 TRBJ1-2 TRBV5-1 NA 15 CASSGGDRPLYGYTF
NA TRBJ1-1 TRBV14 NA 15 CASSQVAGMNTEAFF
TRBD1 TRBJ2-1 TRBV28 NA 19 CASSLWMASTGGSNNEQFF
NA TRBJ2-7 TRBV27 NA 14 CASSLSRTSYEQYF
TRBD2 TRBJ2-3 TRBV7-2 once 14 CASSLAKAGVTQYF
NA TRBJ2-6 TRBV19 NA 15 CASSIGVAGANVLTF
NA TRBJ2-3 TRBV2 NA 14 CASSEYGVTDTQYF
NA TRBJ1-2 TRBV2 NA 12 CASSDWAEGYTF
NA TRBJ1-2 TRBV5-1 NA 14 CASSLALKGDGYTF
TRBD1 TRBJ2-5 TRBV4-3 NA 15 CASSHGDRGRETQYF
NA TRBJ2-6 TRBV18 NA 17 CASSPTPRSSGANVLTF
TRBD1 TRBJ1-4 TRBV2 NA 15 CASRKQGVTNEKLFF
TRBD1 TRBJ1-4 TRBV7-2 NA 16 CASSLDYRGTNEKLFF
NA TRBJ1-5 TRBV27 NA 15 CASSRTAITRQPQHF
NA TRBJ1-2 TRBV5-6 once 14 CASSLNRVGYGYTF
NA TRBJ1-4 TRBV5-1 NA 18 CASSLVTRDTLTNEKLFF
TRBD1 TRBJ2-1 TRBV11-2 NA 16 CASRTTGGPLGNEQFF
NA TRBJ1-3 TRBV30 NA 15 CAWSITGISGNTIYF
NA TRBJ1-2 TRBV13 NA 15 CASSPEQRWDYGYTF
NA TRBJ2-7 TRBV7-2 NA 14 CASSYAGQLYEQYF
NA TRBJ1-1 TRBV11-2 NA 14 CASSLSRESLLAFF